This T cell receptor beta chain is from a study of blood T cell repertoires in COVID-19. Sequencing used immunoSEQ multiplex PCR; TCRdb keeps in-frame clones, though not all of them. The sample consists of some 370,000 clones, about four fifths of them appearing once. Categorization into cohorts depended on clinical history that participants reported. The TCR originated in a woman in her forties or fifties who had recovered from COVID-19. Specimen: PBMCs or T cells enriched from blood (not recorded which).

The CDR3 DNA is TGTGCCAGCAGTTTAGGGACTAGCTACAATGAGCAGTTCTTC. Its protein is CASSLGTSYNEQFF. The V and J genes are TRBV27 and TRBJ2-1; 8 positions agree with TRBD2. The CDR3 covers 14 residues. Germline CDR1 and CDR2: MNHEY and SMNVEV (reference sequence). V lost 2 bases and J lost 3; bases outside the gene matches: 0.